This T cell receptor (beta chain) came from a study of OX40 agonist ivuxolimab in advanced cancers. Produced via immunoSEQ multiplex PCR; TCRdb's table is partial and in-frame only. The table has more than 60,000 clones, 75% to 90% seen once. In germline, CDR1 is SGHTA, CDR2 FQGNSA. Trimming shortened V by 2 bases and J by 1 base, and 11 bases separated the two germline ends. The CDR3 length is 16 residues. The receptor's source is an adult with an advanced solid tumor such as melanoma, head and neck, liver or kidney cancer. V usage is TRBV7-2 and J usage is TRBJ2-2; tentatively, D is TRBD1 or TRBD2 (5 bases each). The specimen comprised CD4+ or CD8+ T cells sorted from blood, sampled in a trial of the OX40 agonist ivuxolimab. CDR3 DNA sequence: TGTGCCAGCAGCTTATATGGGACGGTGAACACCGGGGAGCTGTTTTTT. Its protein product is CASSLYGTVNTGELFF.